This TCR beta chain was observed in a study of human T cells and chemical hapten exposure. Trimming removed 0 bases from V and 10 bases from J; junction bases left unmatched: 12. The CDR3 is made up of 16 amino acids. Germline CDR1 SGHRS, CDR2 YFSETQ. Total RNA was isolated from unfractionated whole blood. The library tagged each cDNA molecule with unique molecular identifiers. TCRdb redid the calling of the reads with MiXCR, one entry per CDR3 protein. The data show about 120,000 distinct CDR3 sequences, 6.5% to 10% seen once. J is TRBJ2-1 and V is TRBV5-1, with TRBD2 identical over 8 bases. Sequencing was performed on whole blood. The TCR sequence derives from a human donor in good health. Some clones in this sample may be carry-over from other donors' samples. The chain's CDR3 is CASSLDAGGLYTEQFF. The CDR3 DNA sequence: TGCGCCAGCAGCTTGGACGCGGGAGGACTTTATACGGAGCAGTTCTTC.